This TCR beta chain was sequenced in a study of vaccination effects on CD4 cells after COVID-19. Overall study findings and caveats: Late after vaccination, infection- and vaccine-induced clones showed marked clonal contraction. Early post-infection timepoints were missing from the study, which also had few convalescent patients.

Germline CDR1 reads SGHTA; CDR2 reads FQGTGA. Trimming shortened V by 10 bases and J by 0 bases, and 15 bases separated the two germline ends. There are 14 residues in the CDR3. Before any sequencing was done, the ViraFEST assay used viral peptide pools to expand antigen-specific CD4+ T cells. When roughly eleven days of culture had elapsed, CD4+ T cells were isolated. Prior SARS-CoV-2 infection was absent in the vaccine recipients, as shown by negative nucleocapsid antibodies. In culture with around 9.1 IU/ml IL-2 and roughly 9.3 ug/ml peptides, PBMC were grown at around 1.8 million per well. IL-2 medium supplanted half the medium on days 3 and 7. Comment on this clone: What it recognizes is unknown.

The method was immunoSEQ multiplex PCR; TCRdb's version includes in-frame clones alone and lacks a portion of them. This sample has fewer than 55,000 clones; 79% occur once, and the top ten carry just over 6%. The sample in question was CD4+ T cells from PBMCs cultured with HCoV-OC43 spike peptides, obtained before COVID-19 vaccination. Subset here: HCoV-OC43 spike overlapping peptide pool stimulation. The chain employs TRBV7-3 and TRBJ2-5; possibly TRBD2 for D (5 bases). The clonotype was recovered from a human donor who received a COVID-19 vaccine. CDR3 sequence (DNA): TGTGCCACGCGCGTACGGGGTAACCAAGAGACCCAGTACTTC. Translation gives CATRVRGNQETQYF. The full variable domain, in which reference TRBV7-3 and TRBJ2-5 provide the parts outside the CDR3, is GAGVSQTPSNKVTEKGKYVELRCDPISGHTALYWYRQSLGQGPEFLIYFQGTGAADDSGLPNDRFFAVRPEGSVSTLKIQRTERGDSAVYLCATRVRGNQETQYFGPGTRLLVL.